A selection of T cell receptor beta chains follows, all from one sample in a study of blood T cells in healthy people across ages. TCRdb independently ran MiXCR on the 5' RACE reads; one entry per CDR3 protein. The sample consists of 1,100,000 or so distinct CDR3 sequences, 40% to 45% of them appearing once. Sequenced: blood. These receptors were collected from a woman aged 55-70 years in good health. Each CDR3 is given with its conserved first and last residue. A D gene is named only where the DNA matches it firmly. The size entry is marked missing in some rows and otherwise reads once, few, many or a size class.

V	D	size	J	CDR3	DNA
TRBV15	NA	few	TRBJ2-3	CATSNPRGPADTQYF	TGTGCCACCAGCAACCCCCGGGGGCCTGCAGATACGCAGTATTTT
TRBV18	TRBD2	few	TRBJ2-5	CASSPRRLAGVGQETQYF	TGTGCCAGCTCACCACGGCGGCTAGCGGGAGTGGGGCAAGAGACCCAGTACTTC
TRBV7-6	NA	NA	TRBJ2-7	CASAWGGEQYF	TGTGCCAGCGCATGGGGAGGCGAGCAGTACTTC
TRBV3-1	NA	NA	TRBJ2-2	CASSQGGVSATGELFF	TGTGCCAGCAGCCAAGGCGGGGTATCCGCCACCGGGGAGCTGTTTTTT
TRBV5-1	NA	NA	TRBJ1-4	CASSLAGLGEKLFF	TGCGCCAGCAGCTTGGCGGGGTTAGGTGAAAAACTGTTTTTT
TRBV7-9	NA	NA	TRBJ2-5	CASSLGTRIQETQYF	TGTGCCAGCAGCTTAGGGACACGCATCCAAGAGACCCAGTACTTC
TRBV4-2	TRBD2	few	TRBJ2-1	CASSQFPGLAGPLDNEQFF	TGTGCCAGCAGCCAATTCCCGGGACTAGCGGGCCCCTTGGACAATGAGCAGTTCTTC
TRBV20-1	TRBD2	NA	TRBJ2-1	CSARGLAGGLINEQFF	TGCAGTGCTAGGGGACTAGCGGGAGGGTTGATCAATGAGCAGTTCTTC
TRBV2	NA	NA	TRBJ2-5	CASSEAKGTFTKQYF	TGTGCCAGCAGTGAAGCGAAGGGGACTTTTACGAAGCAGTACTTC
TRBV24-1	NA	once	TRBJ1-2	CATSAGPTSERGYTF	TGTGCCACCTCGGCGGGACCCACCTCAGAAAGAGGCTACACCTTC
TRBV12-5	NA	NA	TRBJ2-3	CATTTGLSPTDTQYF	TGTGCTACAACTACGGGGCTTTCACCCACAGATACGCAGTATTTT
TRBV7-2	NA	few	TRBJ2-7	CASSPVTGSSYEQYF	TGTGCCAGCAGCCCGGTTACCGGGAGCTCCTACGAGCAGTACTTC
TRBV29-1	NA	NA	TRBJ1-1	CSVEPGGNTEAFF	TGCAGCGTTGAACCCGGGGGGAACACTGAAGCTTTCTTT
TRBV6-5	NA	NA	TRBJ1-1	CASRARGPLRTEAFF	TGTGCCAGCAGAGCCCGGGGCCCGCTGCGGACTGAAGCTTTCTTT
TRBV6-5	NA	NA	TRBJ1-5	CASSLNKGNQPQHF	TGTGCCAGCAGTCTAAATAAAGGCAATCAGCCCCAGCATTTT
TRBV6-5	TRBD1	few	TRBJ2-3	CASSSLGTVTDTQYF	TGTGCCAGCAGTTCCCTCGGGACAGTCACAGATACGCAGTATTTT
TRBV6-6	TRBD1	few	TRBJ1-2	CASSPGDRPTNYGYTF	TGTGCCAGCAGTCCCGGGGACAGGCCCACTAACTATGGCTACACCTTC
TRBV3-1	NA	NA	TRBJ1-2	CASSQDGPGVYGYTF	TGTGCCAGCAGCCAAGATGGCCCAGGGGTCTATGGCTACACCTTC
TRBV7-8	NA	few	TRBJ2-7	CASSLVKSTYEQYF	TGTGCCAGCAGCTTAGTAAAGAGCACCTACGAGCAGTACTTC
TRBV4-1	NA	many	TRBJ2-7	CASSPIGVWGPSSYEQYF	TGCGCCAGCAGCCCCATAGGGGTTTGGGGACCTTCCTCCTACGAGCAGTACTTC
TRBV9	NA	few	TRBJ2-7	CASSVAGVHPSYEQYF	TGTGCCAGCAGCGTAGCGGGGGTACACCCCTCCTACGAGCAGTACTTC
TRBV10-1	NA	NA	TRBJ2-7	CASSESSGQGGIEQYF	TGCGCCAGCAGTGAGTCCTCCGGGCAGGGCGGGATCGAGCAGTACTTC
TRBV6-5	TRBD2	NA	TRBJ2-1	CASSDSWTSGSGNEQFF	TGTGCCAGCAGTGACTCTTGGACTAGCGGGAGCGGAAATGAGCAGTTCTTC
TRBV6-1	NA	NA	TRBJ1-1	CASTLSTQNTEAFF	TGTGCCAGCACTCTTTCAACCCAGAACACTGAAGCTTTCTTT
TRBV6-1	TRBD1	NA	TRBJ1-2	CAGNAGQNNYGYTF	TGTGCCGGCAACGCGGGACAGAATAACTATGGCTACACCTTC
TRBV6-1	TRBD2	NA	TRBJ2-5	CASSEGLAGAKETQYF	TGTGCCAGCAGTGAGGGACTAGCGGGAGCAAAAGAGACCCAGTACTTC
TRBV20-1	TRBD2	NA	TRBJ2-1	CSATSPIAGWVNEQFF	TGCAGTGCTACCAGCCCAATAGCGGGATGGGTCAATGAGCAGTTCTTC
TRBV15	NA	once	TRBJ1-1	CATSTEEGLAFF	TGTGCCACCAGCACCGAGGAGGGGCTGGCTTTCTTT
TRBV7-9	NA	few	TRBJ2-1	CASSLGLSNEQFF	TGTGCCAGCAGCTTGGGCCTGAGCAATGAGCAGTTCTTC
TRBV14	NA	many	TRBJ2-1	CASSQVLGLRTEQFF	TGTGCCAGCAGCCAAGTGCTAGGCCTCCGGACTGAGCAGTTCTTC
TRBV6-1	NA	NA	TRBJ2-3	CASSETPSTDTQYF	TGTGCCAGCAGTGAGACACCAAGCACAGATACGCAGTATTTT
TRBV5-1	NA	many	TRBJ2-5	CASSLWPQETQYF	TGCGCCAGCAGCTTGTGGCCGCAAGAGACCCAGTACTTC
TRBV20-1	TRBD2	NA	TRBJ2-7	CRARTSGRPEDQYF	TGCAGGGCGAGGACTAGCGGGAGGCCGGAAGACCAGTACTTC
TRBV24-1	TRBD2	NA	TRBJ2-1	CATQLAGGPSYYNEQFF	TGTGCCACCCAACTAGCGGGAGGGCCCTCCTACTACAATGAGCAGTTCTTC
TRBV6-1	NA	NA	TRBJ1-2	CASSGIIGYTF	TGTGCCAGCAGTGGAATAATCGGCTACACCTTC
TRBV7-9	NA	NA	TRBJ2-4	CACSLEGPIWGNIQYF	TGTGCCTGCAGCTTGGAGGGACCGATTTGGGGAAACATTCAGTACTTC
TRBV4-2	NA	NA	TRBJ2-1	CTSSQGRRADEQFF	TGTACCAGCAGCCAAGGACGCCGTGCGGATGAGCAGTTCTTC
TRBV24-1	NA	NA	TRBJ2-3	CATSDFAHPSSDTQYF	TGTGCCACCAGTGATTTTGCACACCCGTCGTCAGATACGCAGTATTTT
TRBV28	NA	NA	TRBJ2-7	CASHKELAHSYEQYF	TGTGCCAGCCACAAAGAGCTAGCACATTCCTACGAGCAGTACTTC
TRBV18	NA	NA	TRBJ2-1	CASSPDSLNEQFF	TGTGCCAGCTCACCGGACAGTTTGAATGAGCAGTTCTTC
TRBV7-2	NA	many	TRBJ2-3	CASSLGSRTTDTQYF	TGTGCCAGCAGCTTAGGTAGTCGGACCACAGATACGCAGTATTTT
TRBV6-6	TRBD1	few	TRBJ2-5	CASSTRQGQETQYF	TGTGCCAGCAGTACGAGACAGGGACAAGAGACCCAGTACTTC
TRBV30	NA	NA	TRBJ2-3	CAWSLYGGGSHRGTQYF	TGTGCCTGGAGTCTGTACGGGGGCGGGAGCCACCGGGGTACGCAGTATTTT
TRBV11-2	NA	NA	TRBJ2-1	CASNNRVDNEQFF	TGTGCCAGCAACAATCGGGTGGACAATGAGCAGTTCTTC
TRBV7-9	NA	NA	TRBJ2-7	CASSTFGEQYF	TGTGCCAGCAGCACCTTCGGCGAGCAGTACTTC
TRBV4-1	NA	NA	TRBJ2-7	CASSPSRKNFYEQYF	TGCGCCAGCAGCCCGTCCCGCAAAAACTTCTACGAGCAGTACTTC
TRBV29-1	NA	NA	TRBJ1-4	CSVYGRGEKPFF	TGTAGCGTCTACGGGAGGGGTGAAAAACCGTTTTTT
TRBV6-1	NA	few	TRBJ1-6	CASSERQPPLHF	TGTGCCAGCAGTGAAAGACAGCCACCCCTCCACTTT
TRBV7-3	TRBD2	NA	TRBJ2-3	CASSTQGSLAGAGADTQYF	TGTGCCAGCAGCACCCAGGGGTCATTAGCGGGAGCGGGGGCAGATACGCAGTATTTT
TRBV6-1	NA	NA	TRBJ1-2	CASSEGRGRHGYTF	TGTGCCAGCAGTGAAGGGAGGGGAAGGCATGGCTACACCTTC